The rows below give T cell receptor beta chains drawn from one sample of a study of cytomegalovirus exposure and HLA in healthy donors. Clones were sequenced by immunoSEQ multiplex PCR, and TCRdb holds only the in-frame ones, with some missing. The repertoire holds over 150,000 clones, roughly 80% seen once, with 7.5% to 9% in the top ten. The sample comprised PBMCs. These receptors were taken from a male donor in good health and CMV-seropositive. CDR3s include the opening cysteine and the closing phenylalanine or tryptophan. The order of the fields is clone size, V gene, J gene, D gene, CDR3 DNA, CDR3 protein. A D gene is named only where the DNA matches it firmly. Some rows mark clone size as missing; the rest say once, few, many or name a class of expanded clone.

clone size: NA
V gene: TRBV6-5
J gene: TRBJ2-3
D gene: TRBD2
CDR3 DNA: TGTGCCAGCAGGGGACTAGGCCCGTATTTT
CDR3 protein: CASRGLGPYF

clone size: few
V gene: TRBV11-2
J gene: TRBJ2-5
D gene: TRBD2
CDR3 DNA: TGTGCCAGCATCCAGAGCGGGGGGGCCAGAGAGACCCAGTACTTC
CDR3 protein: CASIQSGGARETQYF

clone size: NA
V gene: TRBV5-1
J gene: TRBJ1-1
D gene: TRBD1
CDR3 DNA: TGCGCCAGCAGCGTACACAGGGGGCGGAGGAACACTGAAGCTTTCTTT
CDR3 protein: CASSVHRGRRNTEAFF

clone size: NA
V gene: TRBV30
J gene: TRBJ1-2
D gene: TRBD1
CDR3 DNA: TGTGCCTGGAGTGTTACAGGGGGCTATGGCTACACCTTC
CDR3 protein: CAWSVTGGYGYTF

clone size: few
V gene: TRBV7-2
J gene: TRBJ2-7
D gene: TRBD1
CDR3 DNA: TGTGCCAGCAGCTTCGGGACAGGGGGCTACGAGCAGTACTTC
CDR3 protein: CASSFGTGGYEQYF

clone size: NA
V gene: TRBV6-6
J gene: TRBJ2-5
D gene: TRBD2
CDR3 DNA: TGTGCCAGCAGTTACTGGGCGGGAGGGAAGGAGACCCAGTACTTC
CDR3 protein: CASSYWAGGKETQYF

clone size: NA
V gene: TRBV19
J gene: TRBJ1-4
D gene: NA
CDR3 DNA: TGTGCCAGTAGGTCAGGCGGGTATGAAAAACTGTTTTTT
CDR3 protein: CASRSGGYEKLFF

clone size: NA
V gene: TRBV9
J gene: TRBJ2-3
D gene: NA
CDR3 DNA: TGTGCCAGCAGCGTAGGCAGGGGCAGCGATACGCAGTATTTT
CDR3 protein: CASSVGRGSDTQYF

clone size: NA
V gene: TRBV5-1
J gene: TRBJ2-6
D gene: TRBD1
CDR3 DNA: TGCGCCAGCAGCCCTCGTTCCCGGACAGGGGAGAACTCTGGGGCCAACGTCCTGACTTTC
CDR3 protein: CASSPRSRTGENSGANVLTF

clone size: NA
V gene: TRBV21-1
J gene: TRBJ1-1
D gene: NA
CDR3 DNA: TGTGCCAGCGATCCTCCCCGGGACAGACACATGAACACTGAAGCTTTCTTT
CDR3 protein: CASDPPRDRHMNTEAFF

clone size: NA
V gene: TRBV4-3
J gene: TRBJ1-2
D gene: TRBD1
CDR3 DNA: TGCGCCAGCAGCCAAGATCTTCCGACAGGGGGCGTCTATGGCTACACCTTC
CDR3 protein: CASSQDLPTGGVYGYTF

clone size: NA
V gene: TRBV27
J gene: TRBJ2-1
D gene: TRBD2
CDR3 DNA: TGTGCCAGCAGTCGACTAGCGGGAGAGGGGCACAATGAGCAGTTCTTC
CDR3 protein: CASSRLAGEGHNEQFF

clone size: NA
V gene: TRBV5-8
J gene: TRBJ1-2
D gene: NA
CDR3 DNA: TGTGCCAGCAGCTTGGATGTCGACTATGGCTACACCTTC
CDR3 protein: CASSLDVDYGYTF

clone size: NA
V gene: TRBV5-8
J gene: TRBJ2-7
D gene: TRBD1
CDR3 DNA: TGTGCCAGCAGCTTTAGGGGACAGGGGCCCCGGGAGCAGTACTTC
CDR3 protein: CASSFRGQGPREQYF

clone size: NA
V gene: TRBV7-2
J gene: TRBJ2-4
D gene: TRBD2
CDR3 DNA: TGTGCCAGCAGCTTAGCCGGAGTTAAGGCGGGAGGGCTAGCCAAAAACATTCAGTACTTC
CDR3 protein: CASSLAGVKAGGLAKNIQYF

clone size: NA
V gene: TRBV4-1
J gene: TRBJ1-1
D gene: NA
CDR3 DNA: TGCGCCAGCAGCCGAAGGGGCGCAGGCGCCACTGAAGCTTTCTTT
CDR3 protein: CASSRRGAGATEAFF

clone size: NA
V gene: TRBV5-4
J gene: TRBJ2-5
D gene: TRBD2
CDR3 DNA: TGTGCCAGCAGCGCTAGCGGGGGGCTGGAGGAGACCCAGTACTTC
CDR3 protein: CASSASGGLEETQYF

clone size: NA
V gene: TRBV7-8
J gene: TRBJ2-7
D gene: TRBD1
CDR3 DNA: TGTGCCAGCAGCTTAGCGGGGGGACAGGCCTACGAGCAGTACTTC
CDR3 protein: CASSLAGGQAYEQYF

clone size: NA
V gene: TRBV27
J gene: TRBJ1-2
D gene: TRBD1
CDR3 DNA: TGTGCCAGCAGTGGACAGGCGAACTATGGCTACACCTTC
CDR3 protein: CASSGQANYGYTF

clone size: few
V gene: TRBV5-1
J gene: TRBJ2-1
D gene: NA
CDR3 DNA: TGCGCCAGCAGCTGGTTCGGAGGTAATGAGCAGTTCTTC
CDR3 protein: CASSWFGGNEQFF

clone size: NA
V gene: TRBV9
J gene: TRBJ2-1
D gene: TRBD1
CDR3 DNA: TGTGCCAGCAGCGTAGAAGGGACAGGGGGCTGGAATGAGCAGTTCTTC
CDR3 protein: CASSVEGTGGWNEQFF

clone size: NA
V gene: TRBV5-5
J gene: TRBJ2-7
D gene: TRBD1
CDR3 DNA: TGTGCCAGCAGCAAGGAAGTGACAGGGGGCAGGTACGAGCAGTACTTC
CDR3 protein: CASSKEVTGGRYEQYF

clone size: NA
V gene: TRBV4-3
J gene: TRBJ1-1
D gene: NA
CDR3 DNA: TGCGCCAGCAGCCCCGTGGCCCGGACGGGGACTGAAGCTTTCTTT
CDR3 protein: CASSPVARTGTEAFF

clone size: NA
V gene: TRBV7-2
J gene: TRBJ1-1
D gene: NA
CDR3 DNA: TGTGCCAGCAGCTTAGCGGGGCAGGTGAACACTGAGGCTTTCTTT
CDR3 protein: CASSLAGQVNTEAFF